This record covers a single TCR beta chain. Its binding antigen is unknown. Per-nucleotide qualities are absent, and no much larger clonotype sits a single base away. The source of the sample is a study of regulatory and conventional T cells in RAG deficiency (dated by TCRdb to about 2017). For context, the study as a whole: High-throughput TCR beta sequencing was used to compare the repertoire diversity and composition of Treg, conventional CD4+ and CD8+ T cells between RAG-deficient patients and healthy controls.

Based on the germline V gene, the CDR1 and CDR2 sequences are MGHDK and SYGVNS. The CDR3 spans 16 residues, from the cysteine through the phenylalanine. The CDR3 DNA has 48 bases and is translated from base 1. Trimming costs V 5 bases and J 4 bases, and their ends lie 17 bases apart. Before genomic DNA was extracted, conventional CD4+ T cells were isolated from blood as CD25-low CD127-high cells. Several healthy control donors were used as the comparison group for repertoire analyses. General study outcomes and caveats: For some subjects, some T-cell subset analyses were not performed. Compared with controls, Omenn syndrome and CID/AS patients had around 96-fold fewer unique TCR beta sequences in Treg cells, whereas the reduction in the other subsets was 7.5 to 10-fold. Markedly lower Shannon entropy and higher Simpson indices were observed in RAG-deficient patients than in control T-cell subpopulations. Shorter CDR3 lengths were found in all patient T-cell subsets, and >85% Treg-Tconv repertoire overlap at nucleotide and amino acid level was observed in Omenn syndrome patients. Sorted CD25-high CD127-low cells from Omenn syndrome patients may represent peripherally activated cells rather than bona fide Treg cells.

The protocol used for the library was the immunoSEQ multiplex PCR assay. Genomic DNA from the sorted T-cell subsets was used to amplify rearranged TCR beta chain products, which were then sequenced. For the original study's pipeline: Shannon entropy and Simpson indices were used to measure how diverse the repertoire of productive TCR beta rearrangements was. Clonal expansion was assessed using the summed frequency of the 100 most abundant productive TCR beta clonotypes among total reads. The TRB repertoires were evaluated with a self-reactivity index based on amino acid usage at CDR3beta positions 6 and 7. Two-way ANOVA was used for repertoire analyses, and Student t or Mann-Whitney tests were used for flow cytometric analyses. In TCRdb, the immuneACCESS table is reduced to in-frame sequences with V and J assigned. These tables do not hold every clone; where another copy was compared, an unresolved V gene accounts for under half, and the others remain unexplained. V and J calls and clone size come straight from that table; D and trimming were deduced from the DNA. Across this sample there are approximately 30,000 clones, with roughly 96% seen only once. The top ten clones comprise about 0.4% of the sample.

These data were likewise used in another study, on regulatory T cells. As the second publication notes: The multiplex PCR relied on 52 forward TRBV primers and 13 reverse TRBJ primers, and amplification bias was corrected through assay-based and computational methods. In patients, repertoires had restricted unique TRB V-J pairs and skewed V and J gene usage, with regulatory T cells showing the most marked changes. The study compared T-cell receptor beta repertoires of sorted regulatory, conventional CD4+ and CD8+ T cells in CD3G-deficient patients with those in healthy controls. Peripheral blood mononuclear cells were isolated by Ficoll density separation. Within the immunoSEQ assay, multiplex PCR amplified rearranged TRB loci from genomic DNA. Sequencing of the TRB amplicons was done on an Illumina HiSeq platform. Raw sequences were error-filtered and aligned to reference gene sequences by custom algorithms, then analyzed with the immunoSEQ online tools. The frequencies of productive and nonproductive TRB rearrangements were evaluated among unique sequences as well as among total sequences. Groups were compared by t tests, Mann-Whitney tests or two-way ANOVA performed in Prism software.

The sample was CD25- CD4+ T cells sorted from blood. The receptor chain draws on TRBV25-1 and TRBJ1-4; TRBD1 could be the D gene, as 5 bases match. The source is a human donor in good health. At the DNA level, the sequence is TGTGCCAGCAGTCATATTGACAGCCTTTATAATGAAAAACTGTTTTTT. Translated, this is CASSHIDSLYNEKLFF.